This TCR beta chain was sequenced for a study of STAT5B mutations in CD4+ large granular lymphocyte leukemia. Study-wide background: Among healthy controls, a particular HLA allele went with more CDR3 'QG' motifs.

V gave up 4 bases and J gave up 5 bases; unmatched junction bases: 14. Germline CDR1 SGHKS, CDR2 YYEKEE (reference sequence). The length of the CDR3 is 17 residues. The protocol was immunoSEQ multiplex PCR, while the TCRdb copy is restricted to in-frame clones and leaves out a portion. The sample holds 25,000 to 35,000 clones; around 74% are singletons and the top ten take approximately 0.3%. This TCR derives from a human donor in good health. The gene calls are TRBV5-5 and TRBJ2-1, with TRBD2 matching 8 bases. The sample taken for sequencing was CD4+ T cells from blood buffy coats. CDR3 residues: CASSLRDSTSVNNEQFF. The CDR3 region has the DNA TGTGCCAGCAGCCTGCGCGATTCGACTAGCGTTAACAATGAGCAGTTCTTC.